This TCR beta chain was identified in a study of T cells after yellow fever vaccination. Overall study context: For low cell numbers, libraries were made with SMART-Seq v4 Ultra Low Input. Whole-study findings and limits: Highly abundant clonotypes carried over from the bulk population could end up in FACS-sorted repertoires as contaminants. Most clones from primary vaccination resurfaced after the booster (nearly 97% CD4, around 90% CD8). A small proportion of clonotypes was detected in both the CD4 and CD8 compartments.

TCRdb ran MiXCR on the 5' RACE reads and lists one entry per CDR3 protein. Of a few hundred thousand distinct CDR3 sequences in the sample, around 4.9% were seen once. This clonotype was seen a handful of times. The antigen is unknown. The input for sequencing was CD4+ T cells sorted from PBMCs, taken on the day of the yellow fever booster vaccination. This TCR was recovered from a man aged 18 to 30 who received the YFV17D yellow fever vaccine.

The CDR3 bases are TGTGCCAGCAGCCTTTGGGGATGGACTGAAGCTTTCTTT. Its translation is CASSLWGWTEAFF. The V and J genes are TRBV7-2 and TRBJ1-1, with D uncertain. V dropped 5 bases and J dropped 5 bases, with 12 bases sitting between them. Germline CDR1 reads SGHTA; CDR2 reads FQGNSA. This CDR3 contains 13 residues.